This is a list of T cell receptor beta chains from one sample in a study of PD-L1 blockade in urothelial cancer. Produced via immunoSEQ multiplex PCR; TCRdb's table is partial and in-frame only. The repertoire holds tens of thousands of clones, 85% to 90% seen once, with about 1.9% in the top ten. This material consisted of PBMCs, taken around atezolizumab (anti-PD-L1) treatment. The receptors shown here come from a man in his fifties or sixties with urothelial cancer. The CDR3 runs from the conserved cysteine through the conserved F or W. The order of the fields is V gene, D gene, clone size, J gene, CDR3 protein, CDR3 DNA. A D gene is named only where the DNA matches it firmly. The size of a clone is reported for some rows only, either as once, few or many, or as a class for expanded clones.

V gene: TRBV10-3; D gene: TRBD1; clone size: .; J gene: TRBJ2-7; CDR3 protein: CAISDGQESTYEQYF; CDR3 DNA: TGTGCCATCAGCGACGGACAGGAGTCTACCTACGAGCAGTACTTC
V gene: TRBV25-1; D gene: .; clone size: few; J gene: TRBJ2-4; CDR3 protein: CASSEYGNSGIAKNIQYF; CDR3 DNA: TGTGCCAGCAGTGAATATGGCAACAGCGGAATAGCCAAAAACATTCAGTACTTC
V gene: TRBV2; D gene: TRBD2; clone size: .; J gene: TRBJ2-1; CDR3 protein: CASRTQPLAARNAYNEQFF; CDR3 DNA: TGTGCCAGCAGAACACAGCCCCTAGCGGCCCGGAACGCATACAATGAGCAGTTCTTC
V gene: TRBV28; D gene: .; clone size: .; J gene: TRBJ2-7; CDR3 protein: CASSLWQGISYEQYF; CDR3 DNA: TGTGCCAGCAGTTTATGGCAGGGGATCTCCTACGAGCAGTACTTC
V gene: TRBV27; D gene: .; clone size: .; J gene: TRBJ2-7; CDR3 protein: CASRRTALSYEQYF; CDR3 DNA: TGTGCCAGCAGGCGGACAGCCCTATCCTACGAGCAGTACTTC
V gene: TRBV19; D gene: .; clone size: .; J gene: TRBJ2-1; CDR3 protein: CASSMIGGEQFF; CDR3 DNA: TGTGCCAGTAGTATGATAGGGGGTGAGCAGTTCTTC
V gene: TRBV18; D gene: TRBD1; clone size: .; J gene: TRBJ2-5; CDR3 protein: CASSFGTDHQETQYF; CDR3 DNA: TGTGCCAGCTCGTTTGGGACAGACCACCAAGAGACCCAGTACTTC
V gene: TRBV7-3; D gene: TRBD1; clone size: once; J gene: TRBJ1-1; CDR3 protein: CASSTRGAGGPAFF; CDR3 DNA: TGTGCCAGCAGCACTAGAGGGGCAGGGGGCCCTGCTTTCTTT
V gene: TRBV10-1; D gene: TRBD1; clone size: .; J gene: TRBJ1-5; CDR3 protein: CASSGRQGEPQHF; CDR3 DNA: TGCGCCAGCAGTGGGAGACAGGGAGAGCCCCAGCATTTT
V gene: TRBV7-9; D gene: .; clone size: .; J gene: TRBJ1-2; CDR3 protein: CASRAGNGYTF; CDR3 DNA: TGTGCCAGCAGGGCAGGGAATGGCTACACCTTC
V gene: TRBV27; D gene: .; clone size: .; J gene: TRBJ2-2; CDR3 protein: CASSLVGGGELFF; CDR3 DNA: TGTGCCAGCAGTTTAGTAGGCGGCGGGGAGCTGTTTTTT
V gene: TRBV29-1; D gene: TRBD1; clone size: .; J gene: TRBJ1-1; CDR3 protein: CSVERTGGTEAFF; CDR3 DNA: TGCAGCGTTGAGAGGACAGGGGGGACTGAAGCTTTCTTT
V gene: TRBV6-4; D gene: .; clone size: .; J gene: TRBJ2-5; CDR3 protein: CASSGVSWETQYF; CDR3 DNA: TGTGCCAGCAGCGGGGTGAGTTGGGAGACCCAGTACTTC
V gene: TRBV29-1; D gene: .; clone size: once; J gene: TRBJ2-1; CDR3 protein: CSADRSSYNEQFF; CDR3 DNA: TGCAGCGCCGACAGGAGCTCCTACAATGAGCAGTTCTTC
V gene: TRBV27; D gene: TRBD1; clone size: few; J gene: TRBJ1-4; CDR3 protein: CASSPGQGAQKLFF; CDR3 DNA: TGTGCCAGCAGTCCGGGACAGGGGGCACAAAAACTGTTTTTT
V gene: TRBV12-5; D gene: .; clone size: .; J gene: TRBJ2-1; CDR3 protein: CASGLAGPEFNEQFF; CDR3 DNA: TGTGCTAGTGGTTTGGCAGGGCCTGAATTTAATGAGCAGTTCTTC
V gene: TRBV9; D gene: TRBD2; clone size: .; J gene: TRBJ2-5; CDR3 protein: CASTRGAGSQETQYF; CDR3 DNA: TGTGCCAGCACGAGGGGAGCGGGGAGCCAAGAGACCCAGTACTTC
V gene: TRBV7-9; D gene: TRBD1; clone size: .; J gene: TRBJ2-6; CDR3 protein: CASSPWTGGGLVGANVLTF; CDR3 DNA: TGTGCCAGCAGCCCCTGGACAGGGGGCGGGCTAGTCGGAGCCAACGTCCTGACTTTC
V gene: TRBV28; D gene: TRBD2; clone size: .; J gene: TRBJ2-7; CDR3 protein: CASRPGLAGAPQYF; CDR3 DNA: TGTGCCAGCAGGCCCGGACTAGCGGGAGCGCCCCAGTACTTC
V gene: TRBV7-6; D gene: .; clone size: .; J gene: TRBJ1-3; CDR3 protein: CASSLGSSDSGNTIYF; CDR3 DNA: TGTGCCAGCAGCTTAGGTTCTTCAGACTCTGGAAACACCATATATTTT
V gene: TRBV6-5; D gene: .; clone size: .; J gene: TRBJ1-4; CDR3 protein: CASSYRGTEKLFF; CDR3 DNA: TGTGCCAGCAGTTACAGGGGAACAGAAAAACTGTTTTTT
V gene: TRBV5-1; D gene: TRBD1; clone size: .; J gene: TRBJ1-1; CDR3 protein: CASSLTPGQKNTEAFF; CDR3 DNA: TGCGCCAGCAGCTTGACCCCGGGACAGAAGAACACTGAAGCTTTCTTT
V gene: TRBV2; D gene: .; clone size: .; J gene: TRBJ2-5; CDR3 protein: CASSVEQETQYF; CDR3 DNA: TGTGCCAGCAGTGTTGAGCAAGAGACCCAGTACTTC
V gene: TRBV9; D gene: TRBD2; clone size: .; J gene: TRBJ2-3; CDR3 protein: CASSFSEGGTDTQYF; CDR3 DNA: TGTGCCAGCAGCTTCAGTGAGGGAGGGACAGATACGCAGTATTTT
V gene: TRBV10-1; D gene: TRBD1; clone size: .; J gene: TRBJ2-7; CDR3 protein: CASSESGGAEQYF; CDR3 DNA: TGCGCCAGCAGTGAGTCAGGGGGCGCCGAGCAGTACTTC
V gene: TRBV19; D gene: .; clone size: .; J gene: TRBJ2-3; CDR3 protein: CASSIRGPDTQYF; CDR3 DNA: TGTGCCAGTAGTATAAGGGGTCCAGATACGCAGTATTTT
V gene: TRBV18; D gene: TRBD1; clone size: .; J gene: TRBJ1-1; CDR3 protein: CASSPIQGAGTEAFF; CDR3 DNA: TGTGCCAGCTCACCGATACAGGGGGCGGGGACTGAAGCTTTCTTT
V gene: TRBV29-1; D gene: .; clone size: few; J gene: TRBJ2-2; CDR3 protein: CSAEGQTGGTGELFF; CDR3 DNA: TGCAGCGCCGAGGGACAAACCGGGGGGACCGGGGAGCTGTTTTTT
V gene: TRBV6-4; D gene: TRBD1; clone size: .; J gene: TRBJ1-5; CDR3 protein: CASSLGQGTGQPQHF; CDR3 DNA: TGTGCCAGCAGTTTGGGACAGGGGACAGGACAGCCCCAGCATTTT
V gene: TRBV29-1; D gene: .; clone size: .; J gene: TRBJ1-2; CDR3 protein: CSVEDQVAYGYTF; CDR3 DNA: TGCAGCGTTGAAGATCAGGTGGCTTATGGCTACACCTTC
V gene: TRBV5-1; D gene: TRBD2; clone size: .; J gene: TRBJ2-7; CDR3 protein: CASSLSGTSAYEQYF; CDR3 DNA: TGCGCCAGCAGCTTGTCTGGGACTAGCGCCTACGAGCAGTACTTC
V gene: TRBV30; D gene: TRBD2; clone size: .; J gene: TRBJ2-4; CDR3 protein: CAWSVPRTRDRIQYF; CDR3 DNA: TGTGCCTGGAGTGTACCCCGGACTAGAGATCGCATTCAGTACTTC
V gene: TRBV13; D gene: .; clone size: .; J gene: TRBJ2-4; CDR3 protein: CASSLRNIQYF; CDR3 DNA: TGTGCCAGCAGCTTACGGAACATTCAGTACTTC
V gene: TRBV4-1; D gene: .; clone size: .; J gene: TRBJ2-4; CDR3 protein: CASSQFPYGEGGGAKNIQYF; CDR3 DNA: TGCGCCAGCAGCCAGTTCCCCTATGGAGAGGGAGGGGGAGCCAAAAACATTCAGTACTTC
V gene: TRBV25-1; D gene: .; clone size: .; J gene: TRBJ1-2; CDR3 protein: CASSPLGLSYTF; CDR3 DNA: TGTGCCAGCAGTCCCCTGGGACTGAGCTACACCTTC
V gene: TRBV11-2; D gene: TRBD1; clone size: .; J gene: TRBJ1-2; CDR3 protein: CASSPGQGIYGYTF; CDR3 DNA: TGTGCCAGCAGCCCGGGACAGGGAATCTATGGCTACACCTTC
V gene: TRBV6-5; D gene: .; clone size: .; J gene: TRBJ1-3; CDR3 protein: CASSRGSPGNTIYF; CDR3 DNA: TGTGCCAGCAGCCGGGGATCTCCTGGAAACACCATATATTTT
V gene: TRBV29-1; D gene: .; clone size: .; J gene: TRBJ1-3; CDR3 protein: CSALYTGPGNTIYF; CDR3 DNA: TGCAGCGCCCTATACACAGGGCCTGGAAACACCATATATTTT
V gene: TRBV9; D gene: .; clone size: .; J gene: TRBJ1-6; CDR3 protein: CASAEQGNSPLHF; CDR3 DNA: TGTGCCAGCGCTGAGCAGGGCAATTCACCCCTCCACTTT
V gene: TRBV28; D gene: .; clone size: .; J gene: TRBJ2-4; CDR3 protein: CASSTSGQGAKNIQYF; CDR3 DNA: TGTGCCAGCAGCACCAGTGGGCAGGGGGCCAAAAACATTCAGTACTTC
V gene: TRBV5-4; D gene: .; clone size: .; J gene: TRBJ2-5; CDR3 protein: CASNNGAGETQYF; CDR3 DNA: TGTGCCAGCAACAATGGGGCTGGCGAGACCCAGTACTTC